Below, 14 T cell receptor beta chains from the same sample are listed, as sequenced in a study of cytomegalovirus exposure and HLA in healthy donors. PCR involved 60 Vbeta and 13 Jbeta primers. Assay: immunoSEQ multiplex PCR; the TCRdb copy retains only in-frame clones and omits some. The sample holds fewer than 70,000 clones, 80% seen once. Material for sequencing was PBMCs. Receptors were obtained from a woman between 35 and 50 years old in good health and CMV-seronegative.

The CDR3 region has the DNA TGCGCCAGCAGCCAATCCCCGGGACAGGGATATAGTACATGGTACTTC. Amino acids: CASSQSPGQGYSTWYF. The V and J genes are TRBV4-1 and TRBJ2-4, with 9 bases fitting TRBD1. The ends lost 2 bases at V and 15 bases at J; junction bases unmatched: 17. Germline CDR1 and CDR2: MGHRA and YSYEKL. CDR3 length: 16 residues.

In this sample, this clone turned up a few times. The chain joins TRBV28 to TRBJ1-4; tentatively, D is TRBD1 (5 bases). The CDR3 is made up of 14 amino acids. V was pared by 7 bases and J by 7 bases, with 16 bases between. CDR1 MDHEN and CDR2 SYDVKM come from the germline V gene. The CDR3 protein is CASISGTGAEKLFF. The CDR3 DNA reads as TGTGCCAGCATCTCCGGGACGGGAGCTGAAAAACTGTTTTTT.

V and J are TRBV7-8 and TRBJ2-1; unclear D gene. CDR1 and CDR2 (germline): SGHVS, FQNEAQ. The V and J ends lost 8 bases and 0 bases respectively, with 8 bases between them. The CDR3 has 13 residues. The CDR3 protein is CASLTSSYNEQFF. CDR3 nucleotide sequence: TGTGCCAGCCTCACGAGCTCCTACAATGAGCAGTTCTTC.

The chain combines TRBV4-1 with TRBJ1-2; the match to TRBD1 covers 8 bases. Germline CDR1 MGHRA, CDR2 YSYEKL. CDR3 length equals 14 residues. V trimming: 2 bases; J trimming: 6 bases; junction bases outside the gene matches: 5. The CDR3 DNA reads TGCGCCAGCAGCCAACCGGGACAGGCCGATGGCTACACCTTC. This sequence encodes CASSQPGQADGYTF.

The chain is built from TRBV7-9 and TRBJ1-4; D ambiguous. Germline values: CDR1 SEHNR, CDR2 FQNEAQ (reference sequence). Trimming took 4 bases from V and 4 from J, leaving 10 bases between them. CDR3 length: 14 residues. The CDR3 nucleotides are TGTGCCAGCAGCTGGCCAGGTTTTAATGAAAAACTGTTTTTT. Its translation: CASSWPGFNEKLFF.

The V call is TRBV2, the J call TRBJ2-1, with TRBD2 as a possible D gene (5 bases). The V gene's germline CDR1 is SNHLY and CDR2 FYNNEI. The CDR3 spans 12 residues. The V and J ends lost 7 bases and 8 bases respectively, with 12 bases between them. The CDR3 coding sequence is TGTGCCAGCACGCCTGTGGAGGATGAGCAGTTCTTC. As protein: CASTPVEDEQFF.

V usage is TRBV5-1 and J usage is TRBJ2-1; TRBD2 aligns across 10 bases. The CDR3 runs 15 residues. Germline assignment: CDR1 SGHRS and CDR2 YFSETQ. Trimming took 4 bases from V and 8 from J; bases not matched to a gene: 9. CDR3 DNA sequence: TGCGCCAGCAGCACGGGGGCTAGCGGGAGAGATGAGCAGTTCTTC. It encodes CASSTGASGRDEQFF.

The chain combines TRBV7-6 with TRBJ2-5, with 9 bases matching TRBD2. The CDR3 is 17 residues long. CDR1 is SGHVS, CDR2 FNYEAQ, per germline. Germline trimming cut 5 bases from V and 4 bases from J; bases unmatched to any gene: 14. CDR3 DNA: TGTGCCAGCAGCCCCTGGGGGTCTAGCGGGAAGGGAGAGACCCAGTACTTC. Translated: CASSPWGSSGKGETQYF.

This clone appeared a few times. This chain joins TRBV6-6 and TRBJ1-1; D uncertain. Per germline, CDR1 MNHNY and CDR2 SVGAGI (reference sequence). V shed 1 base and J shed 3 bases, with 9 bases lying between them. The CDR3 runs to 14 residues. The CDR3 reads CASSYFLEDTEAFF. The CDR3 region has the DNA TGTGCCAGCAGTTACTTTCTTGAGGACACTGAAGCTTTCTTT.

The CDR3 sequence is CASAFTSGQGNTQYF. Written as DNA, the CDR3 is TGCGCCAGCGCGTTTACCTCGGGACAGGGGAATACGCAGTATTTT. This chain joins TRBV5-1 and TRBJ2-3; 10 bases are shared with TRBD1. After removal of 7 bases from V and 7 bases from J, the junction contained 12 bases not matched to a gene. In germline, CDR1 is SGHRS, CDR2 YFSETQ. CDR3 length equals 15 residues.

In its sample, this clone was seen a few times. The V call is TRBV5-4, the J call TRBJ2-1; 8 nucleotides line up with TRBD2. Germline V gene sequence: CDR1 SGHNT, CDR2 YYREEE (reference sequence). J lost 5 bases, V lost 0 bases, and 7 bases had no gene match. The CDR3 sequence is 16 residues long. The DNA of the CDR3 is TGTGCCAGCAGCTTGGGTCTTGGGACTAGGCACAATGAGCAGTTCTTC. Amino acid sequence: CASSLGLGTRHNEQFF.

V is TRBV28 and J is TRBJ2-2; D unresolved. The V end lost 6 bases, the J end lost 4 bases, and 9 bases lay between the germline ends. CDR1 is MDHEN and CDR2 is SYDVKM in the germline V gene. The CDR3 consists of 13 residues. The CDR3 protein is CASRSRLTGELFF. CDR3 nucleotides: TGTGCCAGCAGAAGCAGGCTCACCGGGGAGCTGTTTTTT.

The CDR3: CASSLGTSGRPLYTQYF. The CDR3 DNA follows: TGTGCCAGCAGCTTAGGGACTAGCGGGAGGCCCCTGTATACGCAGTATTTT. The V and J genes are TRBV5-4 and TRBJ2-3; 15 positions agree with TRBD2. Germline-derived CDR1 and CDR2 are SGHNT and YYREEE (reference sequence). The CDR3 consists of 17 residues. J was trimmed by 7 bases and V by 2 bases; bases with no gene match: 8. Based on the CDR3 plus reference TRBV5-4 and TRBJ2-3, the full variable domain is ETGVTQSPTHLIKTRGQQVTLRCSSQSGHNTVSWYQQALGQGPQFIFQYYREEENGRGNFPPRFSGLQFPNYSSELNVNALELDDSALYLCASSLGTSGRPLYTQYFGPGTRLTVL.

V usage is TRBV27 and J usage is TRBJ2-7, with 14 bases identical to TRBD2. The CDR3 runs 18 residues. Losses at the gene ends were 5 bases for V and 5 bases for J; bases not matched to a gene: 14. The germline V gene encodes CDR1 MNHEY and CDR2 SMNVEV (reference sequence). The CDR3 coding sequence is TGTGCCAGCAGTCATACGGCGGGACTAGCGGGAGTCCATCACGAGCAGTACTTC. Translation: CASSHTAGLAGVHHEQYF.